This T cell receptor beta chain is drawn from a study of cytomegalovirus exposure and HLA in healthy donors. A multiplex PCR was run with 60 Vbeta primers and 13 Jbeta primers. Produced via immunoSEQ multiplex PCR; TCRdb's table is partial and in-frame only. Of about 84,000 clones listed, just under 80% are singletons. CDR1 is KGHSH, CDR2 LQKENI, per germline. This CDR3 comprises 20 residues. Trimming cost V 1 base and J 3 bases; bases outside gene matches: 18. A note on this clone: Antigen: not known.

Study observations and caveats: It emerged from a later analysis that several of the most significant clusters appeared to be linked to common viral pathogens.

V gene TRBV18 combines with J gene TRBJ2-1, with 7 positions matching TRBD2. The clonotype originates from a male donor in good health and CMV-seropositive. The sample taken for sequencing was PBMCs. In DNA, the CDR3 is TGTGCCAGCTCACCACGTCGGCGGGAGTGGCCCCAGGGCCACTACAATGAGCAGTTCTTC. It is translated as CASSPRRREWPQGHYNEQFF.